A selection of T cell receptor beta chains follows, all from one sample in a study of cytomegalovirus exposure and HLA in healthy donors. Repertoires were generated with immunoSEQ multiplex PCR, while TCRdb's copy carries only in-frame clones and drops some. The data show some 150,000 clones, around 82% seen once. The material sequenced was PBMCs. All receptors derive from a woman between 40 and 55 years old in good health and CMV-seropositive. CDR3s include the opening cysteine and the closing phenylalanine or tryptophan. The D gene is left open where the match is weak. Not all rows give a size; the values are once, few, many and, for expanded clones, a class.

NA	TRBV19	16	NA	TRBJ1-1	CASSIRFGGGRDEAFF	TGTGCCAGTAGTATACGGTTCGGGGGAGGAAGGGATGAAGCTTTCTTT
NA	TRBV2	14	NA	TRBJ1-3	CASRDPGSGNTIYF	TGTGCCAGCAGGGACCCGGGGTCTGGAAACACCATATATTTT
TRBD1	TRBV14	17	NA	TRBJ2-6	CASSQLDRASGANVLTF	TGTGCCAGCAGCCAACTGGACAGGGCCTCTGGGGCCAACGTCCTGACTTTC
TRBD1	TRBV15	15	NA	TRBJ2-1	CATSDGQGARSEQFF	TGTGCCACCAGCGATGGACAGGGGGCCAGGAGTGAGCAGTTCTTC
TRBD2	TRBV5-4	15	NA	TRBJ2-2	CASSRETSGAGELFF	TGTGCCAGCAGCCGCGAGACTAGCGGGGCCGGGGAGCTGTTTTTT
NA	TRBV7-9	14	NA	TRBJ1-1	CASSSTGRNTEAFF	TGTGCCAGCAGCTCTACAGGTCGTAACACTGAAGCTTTCTTT
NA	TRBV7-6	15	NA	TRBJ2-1	CASSNTGESEDEQFF	TGTGCCAGCAGCAATACGGGTGAGAGTGAGGATGAGCAGTTCTTC
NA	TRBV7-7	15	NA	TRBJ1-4	CASSSSTGPGEKLFF	TGTGCTAGCAGCTCCTCCACAGGGCCCGGGGAAAAACTGTTTTTT
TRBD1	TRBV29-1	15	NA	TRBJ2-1	CSDRAYWTGENEQFF	TGCAGCGATAGGGCATATTGGACAGGGGAGAATGAGCAGTTCTTC
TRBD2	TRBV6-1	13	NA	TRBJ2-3	CASLGLAGTAQYF	TGTGCCAGCCTGGGACTAGCGGGAACGGCGCAGTATTTT
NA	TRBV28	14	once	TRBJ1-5	CASGKGAGDQPQHF	TGTGCCAGCGGAAAAGGGGCCGGTGATCAGCCCCAGCATTTT
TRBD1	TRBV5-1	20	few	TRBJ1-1	CASSLGAPGGFGSVNTEAFF	TGCGCCAGCAGCTTGGGCGCCCCAGGGGGCTTTGGGTCCGTGAACACTGAAGCTTTCTTT
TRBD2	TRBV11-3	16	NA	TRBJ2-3	CASSSLAGMGTDTQYF	TGTGCCAGCAGCTCACTAGCGGGAATGGGGACAGATACGCAGTATTTT
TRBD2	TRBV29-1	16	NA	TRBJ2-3	CSVEGASGKGTDTQYF	TGCAGCGTTGAAGGAGCGAGCGGGAAGGGCACAGATACGCAGTATTTT
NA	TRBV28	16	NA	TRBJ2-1	CASSLGMGGAYNEQFF	TGTGCCAGCAGTTTGGGGATGGGGGGAGCCTACAATGAGCAGTTCTTC
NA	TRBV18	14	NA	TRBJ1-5	CASSPQTANQPQHF	TGTGCCAGCTCACCACAGACAGCAAATCAGCCCCAGCATTTT
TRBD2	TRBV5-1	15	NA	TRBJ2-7	CASTVAGGGAYEQYF	TGCGCCAGCACCGTAGCGGGAGGAGGGGCCTACGAGCAGTACTTC
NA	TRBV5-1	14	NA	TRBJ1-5	CASSSGGGGQPQHF	TGCGCCAGCAGCTCGGGCGGGGGGGGCCAGCCCCAGCATTTT
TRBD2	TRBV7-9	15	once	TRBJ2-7	CASSLAGTSGLLQYF	TGTGCCAGCAGCTTAGCGGGGACTAGCGGCCTCTTACAGTACTTC
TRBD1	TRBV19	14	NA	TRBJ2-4	CASIPTGGENIQYF	TGTGCCAGTATCCCGACAGGGGGGGAAAACATTCAGTACTTC
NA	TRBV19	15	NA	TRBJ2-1	CASSSIRSSYNEQFF	TGTGCCAGTAGCTCCATAAGGAGCTCCTACAATGAGCAGTTCTTC
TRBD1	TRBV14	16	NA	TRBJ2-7	CASSQRMGTGGFEQYF	TGTGCCAGCAGCCAAAGGATGGGGACAGGGGGCTTCGAGCAGTACTTC
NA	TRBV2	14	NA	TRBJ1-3	CASSLSQAGNTIYF	TGTGCCAGCAGTCTTTCACAGGCGGGAAACACCATATATTTT
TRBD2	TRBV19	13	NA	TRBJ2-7	CASSQGLAYEQYF	TGTGCCAGTAGTCAGGGACTAGCGTACGAGCAGTACTTC
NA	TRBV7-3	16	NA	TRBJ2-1	CASSTPIADLYNEQFF	TGTGCCAGCAGCACCCCAATAGCGGACCTATACAATGAGCAGTTCTTC
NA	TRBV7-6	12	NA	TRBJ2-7	CASSLDSLEQYF	TGTGCCAGCAGCTTAGATTCCCTCGAGCAGTACTTC